The 18 T cell receptor beta chains reported below all come from one sample, sequenced in a study of blood T cell repertoires in COVID-19. Measured with immunoSEQ multiplex PCR; TCRdb has only the in-frame clones, and not every one. The sample shows nearly 200,000 clones, around 92% of them seen only once. Sequencing used PBMCs or T cells enriched from blood (not recorded which). The receptor source for this set is a woman aged 18-35 years who had recovered from COVID-19.

The gene calls are TRBV28 and TRBJ2-1, with 7 bases fitting TRBD2. Per germline, CDR1 MDHEN and CDR2 SYDVKM. Trimming removed 4 bases from V and 0 bases from J; junction bases left unmatched: 3. This CDR3 comprises 15 residues. CDR3 sequence: CASSSSGSSYNEQFF. In nucleotides, the CDR3 is TGTGCCAGCAGTTCTAGCGGAAGCTCCTACAATGAGCAGTTCTTC.

The CDR3: CASSKGGDNTEAFF. The CDR3 DNA follows: TGTGCCAGCAGCAAAGGGGGGGATAACACTGAAGCTTTCTTT. The rearrangement uses TRBV21-1 and TRBJ1-1. TRBV21-1 is a listed pseudogene. The CDR3 covers 14 residues.

The chain carries TRBV5-1 and TRBJ1-1, with 7 bases identical to TRBD1. Trimming removed 5 bases from V and 1 base from J; junction bases left unmatched: 5. This CDR3 is 14 amino acids long. Germline V gene data show CDR1 as SGHRS and CDR2 as YFSETQ. The CDR3: CASRLQGTNTEAFF. The CDR3, as DNA: TGCGCCAGCAGGTTACAGGGGACGAACACTGAAGCTTTCTTT.

The V call is TRBV30, the J call TRBJ1-4; the D is unclear. Trimming cost V 7 bases and J 10 bases, with 13 bases left between them. This CDR3 comprises 11 residues. Germline V gives CDR1 GTSNPN, CDR2 SVGIG (reference sequence). This CDR3 reads CAFGKGGKLFF. The CDR3 DNA sequence: TGTGCCTTTGGCAAGGGAGGAAAACTGTTTTTT.

This chain connects TRBV6-5 to TRBJ1-1; 7 bases line up with TRBD1. With 3 bases clipped from V and 3 bases from J, the junction kept 4 bases outside the gene matches. The germline V gene has CDR1 MNHEY and CDR2 SVGAGI. The CDR3 sequence is 14 residues long. The CDR3 region has the DNA TGTGCCAGCAGTTATGAACAGGGGTACACTGAAGCTTTCTTT. Translating it yields CASSYEQGYTEAFF.

V gene TRBV19 combines with J gene TRBJ1-5; D is uncertain. CDR3 length: 15 amino acids. Germline V gene data show CDR1 as LNHDA and CDR2 as SQIVND (reference sequence). V dropped 7 bases and J dropped 2 bases, with 15 bases sitting between them. The CDR3 sequence: CASTPGTVRNQPQHF. DNA for the CDR3: TGTGCCAGTACCCCCGGAACAGTCCGCAATCAGCCCCAGCATTTT.

The chain is built from TRBV7-2 and TRBJ2-5; 7 bases match TRBD1. V trimming: 4 bases; J trimming: 1 base; junction bases outside the gene matches: 6. The CDR3 length is 15 residues. The germline gives CDR1 SGHTA, CDR2 FQGNSA. CDR3 loop: CASSSGQAGQETQYF. CDR3 bases: TGTGCCAGCAGCTCCGGACAGGCCGGCCAAGAGACCCAGTACTTC.

The CDR3 region is CATGHSGANVLTF. The DNA for the CDR3 is TGTGCCACCGGGCACTCTGGGGCCAACGTCCTGACTTTC. The chain is built from TRBV24-1 and TRBJ2-6; D gene uncertain. CDR1 and CDR2 from the germline V gene are KGHDR and SFDVKD. This CDR3 region has 13 residues. The ends were cut back, 9 bases at V and 0 bases at J, with 5 bases in the middle.

The chain has TRBV21-1 and TRBJ1-2. TRBV21-1 is noted as a pseudogene. CDR3 size: 17 residues. Written as DNA, the CDR3 is TGTGCCAGCAGCAAATCACAAGGTGGGCCAACGGGGAGTGGCTACACCTTC. This translates into CASSKSQGGPTGSGYTF.

The chain uses TRBV29-1 and TRBJ1-1; perhaps TRBD1 as D (6 bases). Germline CDR1 reads SQVTM; CDR2 reads ANQGSEA. V was clipped by 4 bases and J by 0 bases, with 18 bases between them. This CDR3 has 16 amino acids. The CDR3 is CSVGGSGGPMNTEAFF. In DNA, the CDR3 is TGCAGCGTTGGGGGCTCGGGGGGGCCAATGAACACTGAAGCTTTCTTT.

The chain combines TRBV30 with TRBJ1-5; a weak D match, TRBD1 (5 bases). Germline-derived CDR1 and CDR2 are GTSNPN and SVGIG (reference sequence). The length of the CDR3 is 15 residues. V shed 3 bases and J shed 4 bases, with 16 bases lying between them. CDR3 sequence (DNA): TGTGCCTGGAGCGAGACGGGGGGGAAGAATCAGCCCCAGCATTTT. It encodes CAWSETGGKNQPQHF.

The chain has TRBV6-5 and TRBJ1-2, with D perhaps matching TRBD1 (5 bases). This CDR3 comprises 16 residues. Trimming shortened V by 0 bases and J by 4 bases, and 15 bases separated the two germline ends. CDR1 is MNHEY, CDR2 SVGAGI, per germline. The CDR3 reads CASSYSRSQGSYGYTF. CDR3 DNA: TGTGCCAGCAGTTACTCGAGGTCCCAGGGCAGCTATGGCTACACCTTC.

The genes are TRBV5-5 and TRBJ2-2; 7 positions agree with TRBD1. V was clipped by 1 base and J by 5 bases; unmatched bases: 8. CDR1 is SGHKS, CDR2 YYEKEE, per germline (reference sequence). This CDR3 is built from 16 residues. The CDR3 sequence is CASSLRDRDLTGELFF. CDR3 sequence (DNA): TGTGCCAGCAGCTTGCGCGACAGGGATTTAACCGGGGAGCTGTTTTTT.

This clone has just a few counts. The chain couples TRBV6-5 to TRBJ2-3; D might be TRBD1 (6 bases). This CDR3 is built from 13 residues. Germline CDR1 MNHEY, CDR2 SVGAGI. V was clipped by 8 bases and J by 2 bases, with 11 bases between them. CDR3 residues: CASHREITDTQYF. The DNA for the CDR3 is TGTGCCAGCCACAGGGAAATCACAGATACGCAGTATTTT.

The chain combines TRBV6-2 or TRBV6-3 with TRBJ2-1; 8 bases agree with TRBD2. This CDR3 spans 15 amino acids. V lost 2 bases, J lost 2 bases, and 2 bases stayed unmatched. Germline V gives CDR1 MNHEY, CDR2 SVGEGT. The CDR3 spells CASSYGGGTYNEQFF. CDR3 nucleotides: TGTGCCAGCAGTTACGGCGGGGGGACCTACAATGAGCAGTTCTTC.

This clone was picked up a small number of times. In nucleotides, the CDR3 is TGTGCCAGCAGCTTGGCTATCCGAGCTAACTATGGCTACACCTTC. Protein sequence: CASSLAIRANYGYTF. This chain joins TRBV5-4 and TRBJ1-2; D unresolved. Per the germline V gene, CDR1 is SGHNT and CDR2 is YYREEE (reference sequence). This CDR3 comprises 15 residues. Between the trimmed V and J ends, which lost 0 bases and 0 bases, there was a span of 9 bases.

The rearrangement joins TRBV20-1 to TRBJ1-1; D perhaps matches TRBD1 (5 bases). This CDR3 spans 15 amino acids. The V gene lost 3 bases and the J gene lost 6 bases, with 20 bases spanning the gap. Per germline, CDR1 DFQATT and CDR2 SNEGSKA (reference sequence). CDR3 bases: TGCAGTGCTAGTAGGCCGACAGCTCTAATGGCTGAAGCTTTCTTT. Translation: CSASRPTALMAEAFF.

CDR3: CASSFPTGPYYGYTF. CDR3 nucleotides: TGTGCCAGCAGCTTCCCTACAGGGCCCTACTATGGCTACACCTTC. This chain connects TRBV7-9 to TRBJ1-2; D is perhaps TRBD1 (6 bases). CDR1 SEHNR and CDR2 FQNEAQ come from the germline V gene (reference sequence). CDR3 length: 15 amino acids. Trimming left V 3 bases short and J 3 bases short, with 14 bases between. The whole variable domain, filled in from reference TRBV7-9 and TRBJ1-2, reads DTGVSQNPRHKITKRGQNVTFRCDPISEHNRLYWYRQTLGQGPEFLTYFQNEAQLEKSRLLSDRFSAERPKGSFSTLEIQRTEQGDSAMYLCASSFPTGPYYGYTFGSGTRLTVV.